The source of this TCR beta chain is a study of blood T cells in healthy people across ages. Whole-study context: Every two T cells gave about one barcoded beta molecule via template switching.

This clonotype has only a few counts. The CDR3 is 19 residues long. Germline CDR1 SGHTA, CDR2 FQGNSA. V was pared by 2 bases and J by 2 bases, with 22 bases between. A J-beta primer mix and a sample-barcoded 5' primer were used in a second PCR of about 6 to 12 cycles. A minimum of 2.5 million CDR3-containing paired-end reads was obtained for each sample. MiXCR, applied by TCRdb to the 5' RACE reads, yields one record per CDR3 protein. The sample includes some 1,000,000 distinct CDR3 sequences, around 25% seen only once; the top ten take approximately 0.7%. This sample also belongs to another study, concerning T cells of mothers and their children. As that report states: A few healthy Caucasian mothers served as donors, and their six children did as well. Normalized overlap was always slightly, never significantly, higher in related than unrelated mother-child pairs.

Sequencing used blood. The TCR originated in a girl aged 2 to 9 in good health. V gene TRBV7-2 combines with J gene TRBJ2-1, with D tentatively TRBD2 (7 bases). The CDR3 sequence: CASSLIRRPREGAYNEQFF. Written as DNA, the CDR3 is TGTGCCAGCAGCTTAATAAGGAGACCGAGGGAGGGGGCCTACAATGAGCAGTTCTTC.